Presented here are 28 T cell receptor beta chains from one specimen sequenced in a study of blood T cell repertoires in COVID-19. Produced via immunoSEQ multiplex PCR; TCRdb's table is partial and in-frame only. Of over 85,000 clones listed, roughly 86% are singletons. Input material: peripheral blood. These receptors were taken from a human donor with acute or convalescent COVID-19. The donor label of this sample is uncertain.

This rearrangement joins TRBV3-1 (or the pseudogene TRBV3-2) to TRBJ1-4, with 10 bases identical to TRBD1. This CDR3 contains 15 residues. Trimming at V came to 4 bases and at J to 7 bases, leaving 6 bases not matched to a gene. Looked up from germline, CDR1 is LGHDT and CDR2 is YNNKEL (reference sequence). CDR3 bases: TGTGCCAGCAGCCGTTGGGACAGGGGAGGTGAAAAACTGTTTTTT. Protein product: CASSRWDRGGEKLFF.

The chain is built from TRBV7-8 and TRBJ1-2, with no clear D. Germline CDR1 SGHVS, CDR2 FQNEAQ. The germline V and J ends were trimmed by 5 bases and 3 bases, with 13 bases remaining between them. This CDR3 contains 14 residues. CDR3 DNA sequence: TGTGCCAGCAGCCCCCTCGGGGTTGACTATGGCTACACCTTC. Its translation is CASSPLGVDYGYTF.

The V and J genes are TRBV6-1 and TRBJ1-5; 9 bases line up with TRBD1. The trim removed 3 bases at V and 4 bases at J, leaving 1 base unmatched. This CDR3 spans 14 amino acids. Germline V CDR1 and CDR2: MNHNS, SASEGT. In DNA, the CDR3 is TGTGCCAGCAGTGAGGGACAGGGAAATCAGCCCCAGCATTTT. This translates into CASSEGQGNQPQHF.

This clone was found once. V is TRBV18 and J is TRBJ1-4, with D perhaps TRBD1 (5 bases). Germline CDR1 reads KGHSH; CDR2 reads LQKENI. Trimming shortened V by 5 bases and J by 7 bases, and 11 bases separated the two germline ends. This CDR3 contains 13 residues. The CDR3 loop is CASSSGQPEKLFF. The CDR3 DNA follows: TGTGCCAGCTCATCCGGACAACCTGAAAAACTGTTTTTT.

This clone was recorded a few times. The J gene is TRBJ2-5, the V gene TRBV7-9; unclear D gene. Trimming removed 5 bases at V and 0 bases at J, with 19 bases between. From germline, CDR1 is SEHNR and CDR2 FQNEAQ (reference sequence). The CDR3 has 17 amino acids. CDR3 region: CASSPLLGRPYQETQYF. CDR3 coding DNA: TGTGCCAGCAGCCCTTTGCTGGGCAGGCCGTACCAAGAGACCCAGTACTTC. The variable domain in full, with the rest retrieved from reference TRBV7-9 and TRBJ2-5, is DTGVSQNPRHKITKRGQNVTFRCDPISEHNRLYWYRQTLGQGPEFLTYFQNEAQLEKSRLLSDRFSAERPKGSFSTLEIQRTEQGDSAMYLCASSPLLGRPYQETQYFGPGTRLLVL.

This clone was seen just once. V and J are TRBV7-6 and TRBJ1-2, with D possibly being TRBD1 (6 bases). The CDR3 is 13 amino acids. Germline V gene sequence: CDR1 SGHVS, CDR2 FNYEAQ. Trimming left V 4 bases short and J 8 bases short, with 14 bases between. The CDR3 DNA reads TGTGCCAGCAGCTCGGCAGGGGAAGGCGGCTACACCTTC. This codes for CASSSAGEGGYTF.

The rearrangement links TRBV9 to TRBJ2-2; possible D gene TRBD2, 7 bases. The V end lost 0 bases, the J end lost 5 bases, and 17 bases lay between the germline ends. The germline V gene has CDR1 SGDLS and CDR2 YYNGEE. The CDR3 is 17 residues long. The CDR3 coding sequence is TGTGCCAGCAGCGTAGAAGGCGGGGGACAAAATACCGGGGAGCTGTTTTTT. It specifies CASSVEGGGQNTGELFF.

The V call is TRBV5-6, the J call TRBJ1-3, with D possibly matching TRBD1 (6 bases). Germline values: CDR1 SGHDT, CDR2 YYEEEE. Trimming removed 4 bases from V and 3 bases from J, with 11 bases in between. The CDR3 has 14 amino acids. CDR3 in amino acids: CASSLGQNGNTIYF. DNA for the CDR3: TGTGCCAGCAGCCTTGGACAGAATGGAAACACCATATATTTT.

The rearrangement links TRBV5-8 to TRBJ1-1; TRBD1 matches 10 bases. With 4 bases clipped from V and 4 bases from J, the junction kept 4 bases outside the gene matches. CDR1 and CDR2 (germline): SGHTS, YDEGEE. This CDR3 contains 14 residues. The CDR3 DNA reads TGTGCCAGCAGCCAACGGACAGGGGGCACTGAAGCTTTCTTT. This sequence encodes CASSQRTGGTEAFF.

This chain uses TRBV24-1 with TRBJ2-1, with D tentatively TRBD2 (6 bases). This CDR3 has 16 amino acids. In germline, CDR1 is KGHDR, CDR2 SFDVKD. The V end lost 4 bases, the J end lost 9 bases, and 21 bases lay between the germline ends. The CDR3 coding sequence is TGTGCCACCAGTGACCGCGCGGGACTCCCCTTAGGTGAGCAGTTCTTC. Translated, it gives CATSDRAGLPLGEQFF.

The V call is TRBV27, the J call TRBJ1-5; D is possibly TRBD1 (5 bases). The CDR3 has 17 residues. V was pared by 8 bases and J by 3 bases, with 23 bases between. Germline V gene data show CDR1 as MNHEY and CDR2 as SMNVEV (reference sequence). DNA for the CDR3: TGTGCCAGCTCCAACGGAGGGGTCGGGGGGATCAATCAGCCCCAGCATTTT. It translates to CASSNGGVGGINQPQHF.

V and J are TRBV30 and TRBJ1-1; D is uncertain. Trimming took off 1 base at V and 8 bases at J, with 8 bases between the two ends. Germline lookup yields CDR1 GTSNPN and CDR2 SVGIG (reference sequence). There are 11 residues in the CDR3. The CDR3 region is CAWSGSREAFF. In nucleotides, the CDR3 is TGTGCCTGGAGTGGAAGCAGGGAAGCTTTCTTT. The full variable domain, with the rest looked up from reference TRBV30 and TRBJ1-1, is SQTIHQWPATLVQPVGSPLSLECTVEGTSNPNLYWYRQAAGRGLQLLFYSVGIGQISSEVPQNLSASRPQDRQFILSSKKLLLSDSGFYLCAWSGSREAFFGQGTRLTVV.

This clone has just a few counts. This same CDR3 is encoded by further DNA sequences in the sample. J is TRBJ2-6 and V is TRBV3-1 (or the pseudogene TRBV3-2), with TRBD1 as a possible D gene (6 bases). Germline V gene data show CDR1 as LGHDT and CDR2 as YNNKEL (reference sequence). V dropped 4 bases and J dropped 0 bases, with 7 bases sitting between them. This CDR3 region has 15 residues. Written as DNA, the CDR3 is TGTGCCAGCAGCCCAGGGGTCTCTGGGGCCAACGTCCTGACTTTC. Protein product: CASSPGVSGANVLTF.

A single count supports this clone. This chain joins TRBV5-1 and TRBJ1-2; TRBD1 matches at 8 bases. The CDR3 sequence is 13 residues long. J lost 4 bases, V lost 7 bases, and 6 bases had no gene match. Per the germline V gene, CDR1 is SGHRS and CDR2 is YFSETQ. The CDR3 loop reads CASGQGGSYGYTF. For the CDR3, the DNA is TGCGCCAGCGGACAGGGCGGTTCCTATGGCTACACCTTC.

This chain joins TRBV27 and TRBJ2-7; 13 nucleotides agree with TRBD2. Germline-derived CDR1 and CDR2 are MNHEY and SMNVEV (reference sequence). The ends lost 7 bases at V and 4 bases at J; junction bases unmatched: 4. CDR3 size: 14 residues. The CDR3 bases are TGTGCCAGCAAGGAGGGACTAGCGGGGTACGAGCAGTACTTC. It translates to CASKEGLAGYEQYF.

J is TRBJ1-1 and V is TRBV5-4; 10 bases are shared with TRBD1. Germline V lookup: CDR1 SGHNT, CDR2 YYREEE (reference sequence). Trimming took 4 bases from V and 0 from J; bases not matched to a gene: 9. The length of the CDR3 is 17 residues. The CDR3, as DNA: TGTGCCAGCAGCCCTAACGGAGGGACAGGGGTGAACACTGAAGCTTTCTTT. Protein product: CASSPNGGTGVNTEAFF.

This chain uses TRBV6-5 with TRBJ2-2; 7 bases are shared with TRBD1. The CDR3 is made up of 15 amino acids. Trimming cost V 2 bases and J 5 bases; bases outside gene matches: 5. Per the germline V gene, CDR1 is MNHEY and CDR2 is SVGAGI. This chain's CDR3 is CASSYTGQRTGELFF. CDR3 sequence (DNA): TGTGCCAGCAGTTACACGGGACAGCGGACCGGGGAGCTGTTTTTT.

The V call is TRBV6-5, the J call TRBJ2-7; 9 nucleotides align to TRBD1. The trim removed 4 bases at V and 2 bases at J, leaving 6 bases unmatched. Germline CDR1 reads MNHEY; CDR2 reads SVGAGI. The CDR3 consists of 15 residues. Here the CDR3 DNA reads TGTGCCAGCAGTTCGGGACAGGGAAGCCCCTACGAGCAGTACTTC. Amino acids: CASSSGQGSPYEQYF.

J is TRBJ2-2 and V is TRBV27; 10 positions agree with TRBD2. In germline, CDR1 is MNHEY, CDR2 SMNVEV (reference sequence). The CDR3 covers 15 residues. V trimming: 3 bases; J trimming: 4 bases; junction bases outside the gene matches: 2. The CDR3 region is CASSFTSGVTGELFF. In DNA, the CDR3 is TGTGCCAGCAGTTTTACTAGCGGGGTCACCGGGGAGCTGTTTTTT.

This chain links TRBV28 with TRBJ2-7; 10 bases fit TRBD1. The CDR3 runs 13 residues. Germline V lookup: CDR1 MDHEN, CDR2 SYDVKM. The junction had 4 bases not matched to a gene; V was cut back by 8 bases and J by 3 bases. The CDR3 spells CASGTGAYYEQYF. In DNA, the CDR3 is TGTGCCAGCGGGACAGGGGCCTACTACGAGCAGTACTTC.

This clone was counted between two and nine times. The rearrangement joins TRBV7-9 to TRBJ1-3, with 8 bases identical to TRBD1. There are 17 residues in the CDR3. After removal of 5 bases from V and 0 bases from J, the junction contained 9 bases not matched to a gene. Per germline, CDR1 SEHNR and CDR2 FQNEAQ (reference sequence). Written as DNA, the CDR3 is TGTGCCAGCAGCCTCCCGGGACAGGCCTTCTCTGGAAACACCATATATTTT. Encoded protein: CASSLPGQAFSGNTIYF.

This chain links TRBV30 with TRBJ1-6; 9 bases line up with TRBD1. V lost 5 bases to trimming and J lost 11 bases; unmatched junction nucleotides: 16. This CDR3 is 16 amino acids long. CDR1 is GTSNPN and CDR2 is SVGIG in the germline V gene (reference sequence). The CDR3 coding sequence is TGTGCCTGGGCGGGACAGGGCGATATACTTCGGGCACCCCTCCACTTT. Its translation is CAWAGQGDILRAPLHF.

The rearrangement joins TRBV6-2 or TRBV6-3 to TRBJ1-2; 8 nucleotides match TRBD1. The CDR3 is made up of 14 amino acids. Germline CDR1 reads MNHEY; CDR2 reads SVGEGT. With V trimmed by 5 bases and J by 4 bases, 6 bases remained unmatched. The CDR3 reads CASSAGQGGYGYTF. The CDR3, as DNA: TGTGCCAGCAGTGCCGGACAGGGAGGCTATGGCTACACCTTC.

The rearrangement joins TRBV7-3 to TRBJ2-3; TRBD2 matches 7 bases. This CDR3 has 14 amino acids. Germline values: CDR1 SGHTA, CDR2 FQGTGA. Trimming removed 2 bases from V and 2 bases from J; junction bases left unmatched: 1. CDR3 loop: CASSLAGVTDTQYF. The CDR3 DNA follows: TGTGCCAGCAGCTTAGCGGGGGTCACAGATACGCAGTATTTT.

The rearrangement joins TRBV28 to TRBJ1-5; 7 bases line up with TRBD1. The V gene end was trimmed by 2 bases and the J gene end by 1 base; junction bases not matched to a gene: 2. CDR1 is MDHEN and CDR2 is SYDVKM in the germline V gene. The CDR3 loop spans 15 amino acids. The CDR3 is CASSLGQESNQPQHF. Here the CDR3 DNA reads TGTGCCAGCAGTTTAGGACAGGAGAGCAATCAGCCCCAGCATTTT.

J is TRBJ1-1 and V is TRBV2; D gene uncertain. Germline values: CDR1 SNHLY, CDR2 FYNNEI. V lost 4 bases and J 1 base, leaving 10 bases between the germline ends. The CDR3 has 14 residues. In DNA, the CDR3 is TGTGCCAGCAGTGCACAGTTTTCGAACACTGAAGCTTTCTTT. The encoded protein is CASSAQFSNTEAFF.

The chain combines TRBV20-1 with TRBJ2-4; D gene unclear. Between the trimmed V and J ends, which lost 3 bases and 0 bases, there was a span of 9 bases. This CDR3 is built from 14 residues. Germline V gene lookup returns CDR1 DFQATT and CDR2 SNEGSKA (reference sequence). CDR3 sequence reads: CSASSPGAKNIQYF. The CDR3 region has the DNA TGCAGTGCTAGTAGTCCGGGAGCCAAAAACATTCAGTACTTC.

This chain connects TRBV7-6 to TRBJ1-2, with 7 nucleotides matching TRBD1. Germline lookup yields CDR1 SGHVS and CDR2 FNYEAQ. Germline trimming cut 5 bases from V and 0 bases from J; bases unmatched to any gene: 6. The CDR3 sequence is 15 residues long. The chain's CDR3 is CASSPRDRANYGYTF. The CDR3 DNA reads as TGTGCCAGCAGCCCCCGGGACAGAGCTAACTATGGCTACACCTTC.